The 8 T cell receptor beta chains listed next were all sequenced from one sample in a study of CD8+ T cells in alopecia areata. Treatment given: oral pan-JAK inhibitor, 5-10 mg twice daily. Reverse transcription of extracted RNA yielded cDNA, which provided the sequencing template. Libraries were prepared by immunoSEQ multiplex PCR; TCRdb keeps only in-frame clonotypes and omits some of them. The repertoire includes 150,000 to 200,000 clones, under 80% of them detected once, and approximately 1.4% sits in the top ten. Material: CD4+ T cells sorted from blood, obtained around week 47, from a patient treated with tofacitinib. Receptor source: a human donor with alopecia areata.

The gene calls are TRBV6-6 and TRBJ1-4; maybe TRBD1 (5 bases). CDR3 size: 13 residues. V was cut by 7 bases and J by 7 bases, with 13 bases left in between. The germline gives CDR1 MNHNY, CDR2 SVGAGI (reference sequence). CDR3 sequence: CASTSPGGEKLFF. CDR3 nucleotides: TGTGCCAGCACCTCCCCGGGGGGTGAAAAACTGTTTTTT.

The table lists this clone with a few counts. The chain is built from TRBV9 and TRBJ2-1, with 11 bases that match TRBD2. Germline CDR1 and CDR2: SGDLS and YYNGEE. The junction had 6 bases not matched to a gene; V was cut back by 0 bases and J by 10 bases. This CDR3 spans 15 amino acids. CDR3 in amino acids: CASSVGIAGGQEQFF. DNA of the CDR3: TGTGCCAGCAGCGTAGGCATAGCGGGGGGGCAGGAGCAGTTCTTC.

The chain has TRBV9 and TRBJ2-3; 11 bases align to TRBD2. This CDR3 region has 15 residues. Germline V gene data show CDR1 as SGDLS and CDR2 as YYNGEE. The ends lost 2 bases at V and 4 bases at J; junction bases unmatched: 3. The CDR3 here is CASSVTSGGPDTQYF. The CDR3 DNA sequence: TGTGCCAGCAGCGTCACTAGCGGGGGCCCAGATACGCAGTATTTT.

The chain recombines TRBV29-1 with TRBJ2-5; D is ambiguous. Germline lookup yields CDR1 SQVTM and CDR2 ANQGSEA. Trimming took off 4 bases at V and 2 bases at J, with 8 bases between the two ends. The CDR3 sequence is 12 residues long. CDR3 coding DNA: TGCAGCGTTGGACACGTTCAAGAGACCCAGTACTTC. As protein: CSVGHVQETQYF.

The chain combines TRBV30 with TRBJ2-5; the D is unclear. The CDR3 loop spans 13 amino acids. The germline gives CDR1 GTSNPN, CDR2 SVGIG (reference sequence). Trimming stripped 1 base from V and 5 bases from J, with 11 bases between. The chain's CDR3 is CAWSANAGETQYF. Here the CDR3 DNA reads TGTGCCTGGAGTGCGAACGCCGGCGAGACCCAGTACTTC.

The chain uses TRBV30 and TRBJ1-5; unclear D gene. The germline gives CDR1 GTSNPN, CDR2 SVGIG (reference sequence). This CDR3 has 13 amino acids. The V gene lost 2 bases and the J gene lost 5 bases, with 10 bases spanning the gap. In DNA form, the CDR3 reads TGTGCCTGGAGTCCCTCGGAGGATCAGCCCCAGCATTTT. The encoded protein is CAWSPSEDQPQHF.

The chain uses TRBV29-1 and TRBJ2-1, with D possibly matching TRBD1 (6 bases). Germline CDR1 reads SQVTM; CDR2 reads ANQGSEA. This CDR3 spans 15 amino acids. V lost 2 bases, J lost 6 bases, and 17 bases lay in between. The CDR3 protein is CSVETDSGPSNEQFF. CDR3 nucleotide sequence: TGCAGCGTTGAAACGGACAGCGGTCCAAGCAATGAGCAGTTCTTC.

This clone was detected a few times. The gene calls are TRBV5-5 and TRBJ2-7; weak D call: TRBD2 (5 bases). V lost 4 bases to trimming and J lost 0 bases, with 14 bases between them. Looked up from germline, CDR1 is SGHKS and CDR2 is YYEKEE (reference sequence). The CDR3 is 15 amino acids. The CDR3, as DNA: TGTGCCAGCAGCCTCCGGGAACTACCCTCCTACGAGCAGTACTTC. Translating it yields CASSLRELPSYEQYF.